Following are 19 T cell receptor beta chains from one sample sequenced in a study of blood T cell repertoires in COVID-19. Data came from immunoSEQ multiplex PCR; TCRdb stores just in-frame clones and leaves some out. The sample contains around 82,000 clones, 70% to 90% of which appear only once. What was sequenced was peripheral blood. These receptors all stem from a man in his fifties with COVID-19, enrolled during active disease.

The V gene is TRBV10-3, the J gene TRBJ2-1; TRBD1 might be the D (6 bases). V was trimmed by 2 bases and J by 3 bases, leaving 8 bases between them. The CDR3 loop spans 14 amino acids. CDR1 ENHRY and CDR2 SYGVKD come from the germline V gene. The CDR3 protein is CAISENRDYNEQFF. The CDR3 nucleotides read TGTGCCATCAGTGAGAACAGGGACTACAATGAGCAGTTCTTC.

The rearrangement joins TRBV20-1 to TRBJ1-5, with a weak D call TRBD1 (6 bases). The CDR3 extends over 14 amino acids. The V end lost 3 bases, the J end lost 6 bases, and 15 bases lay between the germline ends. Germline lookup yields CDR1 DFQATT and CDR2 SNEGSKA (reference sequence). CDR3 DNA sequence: TGCAGTGCTAGTAGGACAGCCCCCACTCAGCCCCAGCATTTT. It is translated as CSASRTAPTQPQHF.

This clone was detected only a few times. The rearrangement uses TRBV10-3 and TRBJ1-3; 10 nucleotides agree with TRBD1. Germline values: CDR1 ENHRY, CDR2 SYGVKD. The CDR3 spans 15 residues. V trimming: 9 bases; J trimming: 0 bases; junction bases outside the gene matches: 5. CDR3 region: CAIGQGGNSGNTIYF. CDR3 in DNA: TGTGCCATTGGACAGGGGGGAAACTCTGGAAACACCATATATTTT.

In DNA, the CDR3 is TGTGCCAGTACAACGGGCAGGGGAGATGGCTACACCTTC. Its translation: CASTTGRGDGYTF. The chain uses TRBV19 and TRBJ1-2, with a tentative D call TRBD1 (6 bases). V lost 7 bases and J 6 bases, leaving 15 bases between the germline ends. This CDR3 has 13 amino acids. Per the germline V gene, CDR1 is LNHDA and CDR2 is SQIVND (reference sequence).

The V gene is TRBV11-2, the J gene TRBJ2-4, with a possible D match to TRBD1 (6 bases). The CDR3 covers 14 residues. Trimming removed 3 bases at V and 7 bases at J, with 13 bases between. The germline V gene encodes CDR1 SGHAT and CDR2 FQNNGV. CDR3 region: CASSFDPQGNIQYF. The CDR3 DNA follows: TGTGCCAGCAGCTTCGATCCCCAGGGGAACATTCAGTACTTC. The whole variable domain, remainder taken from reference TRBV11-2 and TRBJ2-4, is EAGVAQSPRYKIIEKRQSVAFWCNPISGHATLYWYQQILGQGPKLLIQFQNNGVVDDSQLPKDRFSAERLKGVDSTLKIQPAKLEDSAVYLCASSFDPQGNIQYFGAGTRLSVL.

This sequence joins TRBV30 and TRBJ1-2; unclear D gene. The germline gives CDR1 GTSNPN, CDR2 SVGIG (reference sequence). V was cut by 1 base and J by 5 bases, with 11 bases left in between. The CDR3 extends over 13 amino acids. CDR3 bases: TGTGCCTGGAGTGCCCGACGGGGATATGGCTACACCTTC. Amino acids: CAWSARRGYGYTF.

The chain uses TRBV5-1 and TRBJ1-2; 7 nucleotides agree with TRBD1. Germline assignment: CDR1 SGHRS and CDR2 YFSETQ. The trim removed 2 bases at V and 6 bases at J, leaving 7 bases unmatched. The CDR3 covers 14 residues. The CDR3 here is CASSLETGRDGYTF. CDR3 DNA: TGCGCCAGCAGCTTAGAGACAGGGCGCGATGGCTACACCTTC.

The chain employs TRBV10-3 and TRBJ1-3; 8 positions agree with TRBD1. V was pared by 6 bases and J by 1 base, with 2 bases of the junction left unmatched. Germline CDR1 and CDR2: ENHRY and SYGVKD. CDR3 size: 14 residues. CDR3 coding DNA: TGTGCCATCAGGAGGGACAGGTCTGGAAACACCATATATTTT. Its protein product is CAIRRDRSGNTIYF.

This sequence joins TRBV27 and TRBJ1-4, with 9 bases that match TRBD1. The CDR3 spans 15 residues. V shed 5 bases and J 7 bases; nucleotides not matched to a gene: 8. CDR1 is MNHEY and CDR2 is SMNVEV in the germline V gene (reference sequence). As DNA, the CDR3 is TGTGCCAGCAGTGACGCTACAGGGGGCATTGAAAAACTGTTTTTT. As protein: CASSDATGGIEKLFF.

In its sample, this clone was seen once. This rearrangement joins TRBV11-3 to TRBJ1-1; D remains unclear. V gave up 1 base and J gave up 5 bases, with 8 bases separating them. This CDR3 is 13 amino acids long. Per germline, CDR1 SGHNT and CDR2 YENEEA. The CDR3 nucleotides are TGTGCCAGCAGCTTAGCGGGGAAAACTGAAGCTTTCTTT. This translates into CASSLAGKTEAFF.

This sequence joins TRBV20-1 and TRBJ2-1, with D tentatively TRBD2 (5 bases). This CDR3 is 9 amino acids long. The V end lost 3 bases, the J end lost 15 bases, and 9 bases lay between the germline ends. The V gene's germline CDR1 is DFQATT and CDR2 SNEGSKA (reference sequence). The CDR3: CSARETRFF. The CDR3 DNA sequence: TGCAGTGCTAGGGAAACTAGGTTCTTC.

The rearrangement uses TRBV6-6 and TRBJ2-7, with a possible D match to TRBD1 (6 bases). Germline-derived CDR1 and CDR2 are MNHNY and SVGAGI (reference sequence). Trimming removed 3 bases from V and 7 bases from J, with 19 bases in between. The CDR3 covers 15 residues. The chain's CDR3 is CASSYNTGRGGEQYF. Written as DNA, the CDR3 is TGTGCCAGCAGTTATAATACAGGGCGTGGGGGAGAGCAGTACTTC.

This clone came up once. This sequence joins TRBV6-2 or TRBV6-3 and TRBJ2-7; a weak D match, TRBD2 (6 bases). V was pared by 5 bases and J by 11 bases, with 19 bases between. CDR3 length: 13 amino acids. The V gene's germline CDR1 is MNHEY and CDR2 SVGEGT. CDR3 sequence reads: CASSKFTSGLEYF. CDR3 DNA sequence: TGTGCCAGCAGTAAATTTACCTCGGGACTGGAGTACTTC.

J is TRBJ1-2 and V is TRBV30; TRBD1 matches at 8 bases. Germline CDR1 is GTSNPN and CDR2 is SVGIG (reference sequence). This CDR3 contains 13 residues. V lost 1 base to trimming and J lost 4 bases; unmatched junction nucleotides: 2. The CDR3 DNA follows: TGTGCCTGGAGTGCGACAGGGGTCTATGGCTACACCTTC. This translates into CAWSATGVYGYTF.

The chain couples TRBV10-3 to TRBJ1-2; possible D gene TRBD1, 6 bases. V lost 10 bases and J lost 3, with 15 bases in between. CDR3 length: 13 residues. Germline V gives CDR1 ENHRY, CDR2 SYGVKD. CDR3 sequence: CATVRGNDYGYTF. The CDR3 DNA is TGTGCCACCGTAAGGGGGAATGACTATGGCTACACCTTC.

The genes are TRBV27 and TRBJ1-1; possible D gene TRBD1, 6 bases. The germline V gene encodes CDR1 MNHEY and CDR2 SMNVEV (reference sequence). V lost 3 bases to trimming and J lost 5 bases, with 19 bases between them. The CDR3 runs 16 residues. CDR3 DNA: TGTGCCAGCAGTTTGTTACAGGGCGGAGGCCCGACTGAAGCTTTCTTT. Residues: CASSLLQGGGPTEAFF.

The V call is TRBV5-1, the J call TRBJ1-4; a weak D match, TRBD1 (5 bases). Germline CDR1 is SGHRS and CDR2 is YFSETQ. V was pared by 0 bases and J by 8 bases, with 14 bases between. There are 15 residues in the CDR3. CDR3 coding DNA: TGCGCCAGCAGCTTGGAGGGGAAAGGAGTGGAAAAACTGTTTTTT. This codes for CASSLEGKGVEKLFF.

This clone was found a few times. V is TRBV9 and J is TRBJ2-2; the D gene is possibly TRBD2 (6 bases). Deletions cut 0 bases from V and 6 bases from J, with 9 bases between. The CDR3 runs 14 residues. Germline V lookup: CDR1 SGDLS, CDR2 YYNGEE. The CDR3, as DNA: TGTGCCAGCAGCGTAGTTCGGGGGTCCGGGGAGCTGTTTTTT. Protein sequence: CASSVVRGSGELFF.

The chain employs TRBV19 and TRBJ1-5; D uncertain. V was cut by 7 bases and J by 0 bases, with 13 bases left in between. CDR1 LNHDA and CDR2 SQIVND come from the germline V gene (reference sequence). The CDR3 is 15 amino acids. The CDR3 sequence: CASNSQRISNQPQHF. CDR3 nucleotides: TGTGCCAGTAACTCACAGCGGATTAGCAATCAGCCCCAGCATTTT.